This entry is about one T cell receptor (beta chain). Its target is not known. This entry comes from a study of T-cell memory formation after mild COVID-19. Whole-study results and caveats: Specificity for SARS-CoV-2 was not confirmed among the second-wave clones peaking on day 37.

TCRdb ran MiXCR on the 5' RACE reads and lists one entry per CDR3 protein. The sample contains approximately 480,000 distinct CDR3 sequences, roughly 18% of which appear only once. This CDR3 has 15 residues. V lost 2 bases, J lost 0 bases, and 12 bases lay in between. Germline-derived CDR1 and CDR2 are SGHDT and YYEEEE. Material: PBMCs or a T cell subset sorted from them (not recorded which). The genes are TRBV5-6 and TRBJ2-7; no clear D. The receptor comes from an adult woman who had mild COVID-19 (a few samples of this study predate the infection). Cell type and time point are not known. CDR3 amino acids: CASSFFSGSSYEQYF. CDR3 nucleotide sequence: TGTGCCAGCAGCTTTTTTTCTGGCAGCTCCTACGAGCAGTACTTC.